These 10 T cell receptor beta chains were all obtained from the same sample, sequenced in a study of blood T cell repertoires in COVID-19 (TCRdb year 2020). The library relied on the immunoSEQ multiplex PCR assay. TCRdb provides this immuneACCESS table in a form limited to in-frame rearrangements. Some clones are lacking; in checked studies, under half of them reflect an unresolved V gene, and why the rest are absent is not known. The sample table records under 130,000 clones; roughly 84% of these occur just once. 6.2% of the sample is in the top ten clones. The sequencing input was peripheral blood. The receptors come from a human donor in a cohort sampled during active COVID-19.

The rearrangement uses TRBV30 and TRBJ1-2; D is undetermined. V gave up 2 bases and J gave up 7 bases, with 20 bases separating them. The V gene's germline CDR1 is GTSNPN and CDR2 SVGIG (reference sequence). The CDR3 spans 15 residues. CDR3 sequence reads: CAWSLPRGSEFGYTF. DNA for the CDR3: TGTGCCTGGAGTCTCCCCCGGGGATCTGAATTTGGCTACACCTTC.

The chain uses TRBV5-4 and TRBJ2-3; tentatively, D is TRBD2 (5 bases). CDR3 length: 15 residues. In germline, CDR1 is SGHNT, CDR2 YYREEE (reference sequence). Trimming cost V 2 bases and J 1 base, with 11 bases left between them. The CDR3 region is CASSLGGRGTDTQYF. CDR3 DNA sequence: TGTGCCAGCAGCTTAGGAGGTCGGGGCACAGATACGCAGTATTTT.

The rearrangement joins TRBV27 to TRBJ2-7; 9 nucleotides align to TRBD2. V was pared by 4 bases and J by 6 bases, with 4 bases of the junction left unmatched. The CDR3 loop spans 13 amino acids. Germline V gives CDR1 MNHEY, CDR2 SMNVEV (reference sequence). Written as DNA, the CDR3 is TGTGCCAGCAGTTCGGGGACTAGCTTCGAGCAGTACTTC. It yields the protein CASSSGTSFEQYF.

The rearrangement links TRBV11-2 to TRBJ2-7; a weak D match, TRBD2 (5 bases). Germline lookup yields CDR1 SGHAT and CDR2 FQNNGV. V lost 5 bases and J lost 5, with 13 bases in between. There are 13 residues in the CDR3. The CDR3 spells CASSPGTGNEQYF. CDR3 sequence (DNA): TGTGCCAGCAGCCCGGGTACGGGGAACGAGCAGTACTTC.

V gene TRBV2 combines with J gene TRBJ2-5, with D possibly matching TRBD2 (6 bases). V was trimmed by 8 bases and J by 2 bases, leaving 9 bases between them. Germline CDR1 SNHLY, CDR2 FYNNEI. The CDR3 runs 12 residues. The CDR3 sequence is CASQGLQETQYF. CDR3 in DNA: TGTGCCAGCCAGGGACTGCAAGAGACCCAGTACTTC.

V usage is TRBV7-9 and J usage is TRBJ2-3; 7 positions match TRBD1. From germline, CDR1 is SEHNR and CDR2 FQNEAQ (reference sequence). This CDR3 is built from 15 residues. J lost 0 bases, V lost 5 bases, and 5 bases had no gene match. The CDR3 loop is CASSPQGLSTDTQYF. CDR3 coding DNA: TGTGCCAGCAGCCCACAGGGGCTTAGCACAGATACGCAGTATTTT. Using reference TRBV7-9 and TRBJ2-3 for the parts outside the CDR3, the full variable domain is DTGVSQNPRHKITKRGQNVTFRCDPISEHNRLYWYRQTLGQGPEFLTYFQNEAQLEKSRLLSDRFSAERPKGSFSTLEIQRTEQGDSAMYLCASSPQGLSTDTQYFGPGTRLTVL.

In its sample, this clone was seen once. The chain is built from TRBV27 and TRBJ2-5; 10 positions match TRBD2. This CDR3 region has 16 residues. CDR1 and CDR2 from the germline V gene are MNHEY and SMNVEV (reference sequence). Losses at the gene ends were 2 bases for V and 5 bases for J; bases not matched to a gene: 8. The CDR3, as DNA: TGTGCCAGCAGTTTACTTCTAGCGGGGGCTGTTGAGACCCAGTACTTC. Translating it yields CASSLLLAGAVETQYF.

The chain combines TRBV28 with TRBJ1-2; 8 bases fit TRBD1. Germline CDR1 and CDR2: MDHEN and SYDVKM. After removal of 7 bases from V and 6 bases from J, the junction contained 19 bases not matched to a gene. This CDR3 has 17 residues. CDR3 coding DNA: TGTGCCAGCACAGAATCCACCCGGACAGGGAGCTGGGATGGCTACACCTTC. Its translation is CASTESTRTGSWDGYTF.

This clone has just a few counts. The chain carries TRBV25-1 and TRBJ1-6; weak D call: TRBD1 (6 bases). V dropped 4 bases and J dropped 7 bases, with 11 bases sitting between them. This CDR3 has 14 amino acids. Looked up from germline, CDR1 is MGHDK and CDR2 is SYGVNS. The DNA for the CDR3 is TGTGCCAGCAGTGCACCGGACAGCAATTCACCCCTCCACTTT. It translates to CASSAPDSNSPLHF.

The CDR3 DNA sequence: TGTGCCAGCAGCTGGGGGGGGGAGACCCAGTACTTC. Translation gives CASSWGGETQYF. The V and J genes are TRBV6-6 and TRBJ2-5; 7 nucleotides agree with TRBD2. The V gene's germline CDR1 is MNHNY and CDR2 SVGAGI (reference sequence). The trim removed 6 bases at V and 5 bases at J, leaving 3 bases unmatched. This CDR3 region has 12 residues.